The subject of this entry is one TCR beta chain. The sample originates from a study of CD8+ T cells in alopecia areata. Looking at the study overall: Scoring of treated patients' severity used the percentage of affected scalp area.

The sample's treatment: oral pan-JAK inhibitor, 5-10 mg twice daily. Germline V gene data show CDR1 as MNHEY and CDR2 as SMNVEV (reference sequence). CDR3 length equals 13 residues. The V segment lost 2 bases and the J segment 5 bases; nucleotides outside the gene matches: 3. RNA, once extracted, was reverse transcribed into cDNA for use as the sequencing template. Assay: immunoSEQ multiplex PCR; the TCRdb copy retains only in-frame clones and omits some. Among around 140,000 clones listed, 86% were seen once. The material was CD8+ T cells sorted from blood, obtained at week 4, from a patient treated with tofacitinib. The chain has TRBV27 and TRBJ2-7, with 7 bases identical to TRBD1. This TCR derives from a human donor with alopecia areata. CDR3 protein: CASSLNRGNEQYF. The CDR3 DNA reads TGTGCCAGCAGTTTAAACAGGGGCAACGAGCAGTACTTC.